This entry is about one T cell receptor (beta chain). Its antigen has not been determined. Per-base qualities were not stored, and no clone one base away is much larger. CDR1 SGHAT and CDR2 FQNNGV are derived from the germline V gene. The junction shows trimming of 3 bases on V and 10 bases on J, plus 10 bases between the germline ends. The CDR3 has 13 amino acids, counting the end cysteine and phenylalanine. Only the CDR3 DNA is retained, 39 bases long and in frame from the first base. This sample is drawn from a study of lymphopenia after photon versus proton radiotherapy (dated by TCRdb to about 2019). About the full investigation: The study compared the immunological effects of photon versus proton radiation therapy in patients with gastrointestinal tumors who developed high-grade lymphopenia. The cohort comprised about 19 patients with gastrointestinal tumors who received either photon or proton therapy and then developed lymphopenia. The study aimed to characterize how the two radiation modalities differ in their impact on the immune system. The research as a whole found: Among patients across the cohort who died, overall survival time showed an inverse correlation with a larger post-nadir drop in TCR diversity. Proton-treated patients stayed relatively stable during treatment, while photon-treated patients lost naive T cells and TCR diversity and gained effector/memory populations. The survival association was assessed only in patients who died, and the authors presented better survival with proton therapy as a possibility rather than a demonstrated result. After the lymphocyte count nadir, repertoires from photon-treated patients showed oligoclonal expansion, particularly of CD8+ Temra cells, and this expansion drove the decline in diversity.

The library was made by the immunoSEQ multiplex PCR assay. Alongside multiparametric flow cytometry, deep sequencing of rearranged TCR beta loci was used to profile the T cell repertoires. What TCRdb holds here is the immuneACCESS table cut down to in-frame rearrangements. Part of the clones is not present; checked against another copy, under half of the missing clones reflect an unresolved V gene, and the others are unexplained. Recorded for this sample are some 70,000 clones; 85% to 90% of them occurred a single time. Less than 14% of the sample comes from the top ten. This chain joins TRBV11-2 to TRBJ1-6; matching of 6 bases hints at TRBD1 as the D gene. This receptor was identified in a man aged 80 or over with esophageal cancer. The specimen was peripheral blood, collected from a patient treated with proton-based radiotherapy. The bases read TGTGCCAGCAGCTTGGGCCAGGGGTCACCCCTCCACTTT. Translation gives CASSLGQGSPLHF.